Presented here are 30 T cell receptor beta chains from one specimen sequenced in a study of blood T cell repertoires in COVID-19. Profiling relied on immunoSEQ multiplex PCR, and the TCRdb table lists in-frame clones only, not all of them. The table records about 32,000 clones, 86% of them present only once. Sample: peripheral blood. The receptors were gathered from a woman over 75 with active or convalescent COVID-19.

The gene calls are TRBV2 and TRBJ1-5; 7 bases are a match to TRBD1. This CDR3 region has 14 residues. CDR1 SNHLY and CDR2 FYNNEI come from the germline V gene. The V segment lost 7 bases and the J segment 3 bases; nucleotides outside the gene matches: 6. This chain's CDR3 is CASTKTGPNQPQHF. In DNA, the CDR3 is TGTGCCAGCACCAAGACAGGGCCCAATCAGCCCCAGCATTTT.

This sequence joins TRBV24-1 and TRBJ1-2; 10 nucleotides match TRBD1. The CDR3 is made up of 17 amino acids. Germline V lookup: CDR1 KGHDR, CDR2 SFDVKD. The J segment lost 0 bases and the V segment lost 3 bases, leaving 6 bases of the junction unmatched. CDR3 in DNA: TGTGCCACCAGTGATAGACAGGGGGCAGGAGCTAACTATGGCTACACCTTC. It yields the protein CATSDRQGAGANYGYTF.

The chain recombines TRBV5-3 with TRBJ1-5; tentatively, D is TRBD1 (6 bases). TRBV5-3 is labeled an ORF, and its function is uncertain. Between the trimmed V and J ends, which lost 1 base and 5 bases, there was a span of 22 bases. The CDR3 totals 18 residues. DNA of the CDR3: TGTGCCAGAAGCTTGTCAAGGGGAGCCGGGACACAATATCAGCCCCAGCATTTT. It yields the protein CARSLSRGAGTQYQPQHF.

The CDR3 DNA is TGTGCCAGCAGCGTAGGCGCCCCCGGTTTAGCCCGGATCACCGGGGAGCTGTTTTTT. It translates to CASSVGAPGLARITGELFF. This rearrangement joins TRBV9 to TRBJ2-2; D remains ambiguous. Germline V gene sequence: CDR1 SGDLS, CDR2 YYNGEE. Deletions cut 0 bases from V and 4 bases from J, with 22 bases between. The CDR3 loop spans 19 amino acids.

The CDR3 bases are TGTGCCAGCAGCTTCGGGACAGGGGTTGGTACTGAAGCTTTCTTT. As protein: CASSFGTGVGTEAFF. This sequence joins TRBV7-9 and TRBJ1-1, with TRBD1 identical over 10 bases. V lost 3 bases, J lost 5 bases, and 6 bases stayed unmatched. The CDR3 is 15 amino acids. Germline CDR1 is SEHNR and CDR2 is FQNEAQ (reference sequence).

The CDR3 region has the DNA TGTGCCAGCAGTATGCGGGGTTCTCAAGACGAGCAGTACTTC. Translating gives CASSMRGSQDEQYF. V is TRBV2 and J is TRBJ2-7, with TRBD2 as a possible D gene (6 bases). The germline V gene encodes CDR1 SNHLY and CDR2 FYNNEI. The CDR3 contains 14 residues. Trimming took 5 bases from V and 5 from J, leaving 16 bases between them.

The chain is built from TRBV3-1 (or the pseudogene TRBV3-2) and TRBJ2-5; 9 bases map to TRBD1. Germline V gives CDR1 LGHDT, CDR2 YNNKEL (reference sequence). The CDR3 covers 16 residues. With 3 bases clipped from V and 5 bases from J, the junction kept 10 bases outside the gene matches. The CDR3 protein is CASSHPWDRVRETQYF. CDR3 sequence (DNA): TGTGCCAGCAGCCACCCCTGGGACAGGGTTAGGGAGACCCAGTACTTC.

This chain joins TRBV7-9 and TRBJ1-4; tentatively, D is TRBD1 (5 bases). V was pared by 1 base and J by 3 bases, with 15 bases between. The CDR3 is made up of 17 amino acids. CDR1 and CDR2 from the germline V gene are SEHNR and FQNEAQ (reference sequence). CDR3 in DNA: TGTGCCAGCAGCTTAGTCAGGGCGGCCCAGGCTAATGAAAAACTGTTTTTT. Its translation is CASSLVRAAQANEKLFF.

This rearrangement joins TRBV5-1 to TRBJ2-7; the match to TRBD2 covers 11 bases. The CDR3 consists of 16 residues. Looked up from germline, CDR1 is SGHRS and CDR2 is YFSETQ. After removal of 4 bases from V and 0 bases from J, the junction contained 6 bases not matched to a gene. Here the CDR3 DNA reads TGCGCCAGCAGCGATATACTAGCGGGGGCCTCCTACGAGCAGTACTTC. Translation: CASSDILAGASYEQYF.

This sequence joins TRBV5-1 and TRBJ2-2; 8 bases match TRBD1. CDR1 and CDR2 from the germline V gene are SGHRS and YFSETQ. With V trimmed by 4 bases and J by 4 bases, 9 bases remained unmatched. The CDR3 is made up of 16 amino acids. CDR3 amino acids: CASSLDRGSGTGELFF. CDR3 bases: TGCGCCAGCAGCCTTGACAGGGGTTCGGGCACCGGGGAGCTGTTTTTT.

The CDR3 region has the DNA TGTGCCAGCAGCTTGGGCGGACAGCTTGAAGCTTTCTTT. This encodes CASSLGGQLEAFF. This chain connects TRBV5-5 to TRBJ1-1; D might be TRBD1 (6 bases). CDR3 length equals 13 residues. Germline V gives CDR1 SGHKS, CDR2 YYEKEE (reference sequence). The V and J ends lost 0 bases and 7 bases respectively, with 10 bases between them.

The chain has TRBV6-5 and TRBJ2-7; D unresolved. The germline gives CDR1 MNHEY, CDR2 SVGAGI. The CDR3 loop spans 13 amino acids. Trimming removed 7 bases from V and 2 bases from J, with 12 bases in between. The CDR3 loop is CASTPGVTYEQYF. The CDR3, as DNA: TGTGCCAGCACCCCCGGAGTTACCTACGAGCAGTACTTC.

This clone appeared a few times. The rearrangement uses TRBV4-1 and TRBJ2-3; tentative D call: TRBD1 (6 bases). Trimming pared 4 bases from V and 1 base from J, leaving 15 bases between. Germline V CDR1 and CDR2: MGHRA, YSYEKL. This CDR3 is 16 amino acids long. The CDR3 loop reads CASSPPRGQGTDTQYF. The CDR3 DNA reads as TGCGCCAGCAGCCCTCCACGGGGACAAGGCACAGATACGCAGTATTTT.

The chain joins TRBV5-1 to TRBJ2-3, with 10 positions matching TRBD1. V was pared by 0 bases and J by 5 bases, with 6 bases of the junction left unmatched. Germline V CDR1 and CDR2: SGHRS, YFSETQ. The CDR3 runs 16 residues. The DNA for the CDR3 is TGCGCCAGCAGCTTGGAGGGACAGGGGAAGGGAGATACGCAGTATTTT. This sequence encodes CASSLEGQGKGDTQYF. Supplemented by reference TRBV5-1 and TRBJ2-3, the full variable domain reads KAGVTQTPRYLIKTRGQQVTLSCSPISGHRSVSWYQQTPGQGLQFLFEYFSETQRNKGNFPGRFSGRQFSNSRSEMNVSTLELGDSALYLCASSLEGQGKGDTQYFGPGTRLTVL.

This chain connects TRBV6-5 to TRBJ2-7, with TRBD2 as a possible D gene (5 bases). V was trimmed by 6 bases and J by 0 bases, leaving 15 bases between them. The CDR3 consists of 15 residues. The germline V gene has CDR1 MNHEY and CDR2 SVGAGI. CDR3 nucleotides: TGTGCCAGCAGCGGCGGAGGTGGGAGCTCCTACGAGCAGTACTTC. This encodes CASSGGGGSSYEQYF.

The CDR3 DNA is TGTGCAAGTCGCCCTTCCAGGGGGGATACGCAGTATTTT. Amino acid sequence: CASRPSRGDTQYF. This rearrangement joins TRBV12-2 to TRBJ2-3; TRBD1 is the table's D call and was not checked against the DNA. TRBV12-2 is flagged as a pseudogene. The CDR3 has 13 amino acids.

CDR3 sequence: CASSFLSATDTQYF. In nucleotides, the CDR3 is TGTGCCAGCAGCTTTCTTAGCGCCACAGATACGCAGTATTTT. The rearrangement joins TRBV7-3 to TRBJ2-3; a possible D gene is TRBD2 (5 bases). The V gene lost 3 bases and the J gene lost 2 bases, with 9 bases spanning the gap. Germline CDR1 and CDR2: SGHTA and FQGTGA. CDR3 size: 14 residues.

For the CDR3, the DNA is TGTGCCAGCAGCCCCACTGGTTCTAGCTCCTATAATTCACCCCTCCACTTT. Protein sequence: CASSPTGSSSYNSPLHF. The chain combines TRBV5-6 with TRBJ1-6; D remains unclear. Trimming took 4 bases from V and 0 from J, leaving 14 bases between them. The CDR3 extends over 17 amino acids. CDR1 SGHDT and CDR2 YYEEEE come from the germline V gene.

The CDR3 DNA is TGTGCCAGCAGCGTAGGGGAGGGGCGGCATCAGCCCCAGCATTTT. Protein sequence: CASSVGEGRHQPQHF. The rearrangement links TRBV9 to TRBJ1-5, with a tentative D call TRBD1 (5 bases). Trimming pared 0 bases from V and 5 bases from J, leaving 12 bases between. This CDR3 has 15 residues. The V gene's germline CDR1 is SGDLS and CDR2 YYNGEE.

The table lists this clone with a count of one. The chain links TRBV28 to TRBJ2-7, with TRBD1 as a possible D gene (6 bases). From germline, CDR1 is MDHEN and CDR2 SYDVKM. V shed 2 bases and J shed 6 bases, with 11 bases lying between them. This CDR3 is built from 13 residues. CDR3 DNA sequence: TGTGCCAGCAGTTTAGCCTACAGGGCCGAGCAGTACTTC. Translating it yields CASSLAYRAEQYF.

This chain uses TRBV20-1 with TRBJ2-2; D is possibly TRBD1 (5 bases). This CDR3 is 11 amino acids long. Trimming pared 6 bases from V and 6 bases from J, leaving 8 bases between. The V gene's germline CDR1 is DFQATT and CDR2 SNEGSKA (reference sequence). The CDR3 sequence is CSAETAGELFF. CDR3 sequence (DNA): TGCAGTGCCGAGACAGCCGGGGAGCTGTTTTTT.

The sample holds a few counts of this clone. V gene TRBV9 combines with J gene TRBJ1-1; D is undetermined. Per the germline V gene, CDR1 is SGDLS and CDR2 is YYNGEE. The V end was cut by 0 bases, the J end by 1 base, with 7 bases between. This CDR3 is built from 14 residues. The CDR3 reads CASSVDAGNTEAFF. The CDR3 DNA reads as TGTGCCAGCAGCGTAGATGCGGGGAACACTGAAGCTTTCTTT.

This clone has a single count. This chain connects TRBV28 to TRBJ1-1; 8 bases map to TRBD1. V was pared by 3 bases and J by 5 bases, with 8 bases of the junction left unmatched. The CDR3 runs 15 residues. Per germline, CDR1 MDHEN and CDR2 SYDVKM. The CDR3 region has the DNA TGTGCCAGCAGTTTGGCAGGGGGCGCGGTTACTGAAGCTTTCTTT. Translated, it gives CASSLAGGAVTEAFF.

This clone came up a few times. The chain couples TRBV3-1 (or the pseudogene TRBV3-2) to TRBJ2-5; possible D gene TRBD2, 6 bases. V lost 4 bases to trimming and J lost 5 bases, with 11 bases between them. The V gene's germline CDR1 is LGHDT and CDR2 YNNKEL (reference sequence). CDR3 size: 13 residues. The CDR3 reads CASSPVSGETQYF. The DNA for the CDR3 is TGTGCCAGCAGCCCAGTCAGCGGGGAGACCCAGTACTTC.

In DNA form, the CDR3 reads TGTGCCAGCAGCCAAGTCGGGGGGAGGGGACAGCCCCAGCATTTT. Protein: CASSQVGGRGQPQHF. The chain recombines TRBV4-2 with TRBJ1-5; maybe TRBD1 (5 bases). This CDR3 has 15 amino acids. Germline V CDR1 and CDR2: LGHNA, YNFKEQ. V lost 1 base, J lost 7 bases, and 14 bases lay in between.

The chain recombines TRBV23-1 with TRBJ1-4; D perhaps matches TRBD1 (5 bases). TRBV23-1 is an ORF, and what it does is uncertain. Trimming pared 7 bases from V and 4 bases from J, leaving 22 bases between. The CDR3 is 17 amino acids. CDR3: CASTLSRRQCINEKLFF. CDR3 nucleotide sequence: TGCGCCAGCACCTTGTCACGAAGACAGTGCATTAATGAAAAACTGTTTTTT.

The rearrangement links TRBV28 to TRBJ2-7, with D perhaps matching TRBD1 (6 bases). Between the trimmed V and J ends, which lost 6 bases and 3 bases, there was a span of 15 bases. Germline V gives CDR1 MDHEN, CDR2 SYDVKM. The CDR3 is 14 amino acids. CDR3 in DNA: TGTGCCAGCAGAGGGTCAGGGGTATACTACGAGCAGTACTTC. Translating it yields CASRGSGVYYEQYF.

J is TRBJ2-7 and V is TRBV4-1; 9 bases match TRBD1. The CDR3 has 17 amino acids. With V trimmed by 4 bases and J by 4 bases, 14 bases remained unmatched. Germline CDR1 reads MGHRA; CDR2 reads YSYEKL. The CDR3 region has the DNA TGCGCCAGCAGCCCCAACGAACGCGGGACAGGGCAGTACGAGCAGTACTTC. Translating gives CASSPNERGTGQYEQYF.

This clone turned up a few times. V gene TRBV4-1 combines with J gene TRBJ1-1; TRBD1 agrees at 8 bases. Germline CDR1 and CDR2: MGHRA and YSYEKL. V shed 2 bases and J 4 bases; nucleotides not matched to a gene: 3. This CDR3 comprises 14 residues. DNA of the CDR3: TGCGCCAGCAGCCAACCCGACAGGGGCACTGAAGCTTTCTTT. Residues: CASSQPDRGTEAFF.

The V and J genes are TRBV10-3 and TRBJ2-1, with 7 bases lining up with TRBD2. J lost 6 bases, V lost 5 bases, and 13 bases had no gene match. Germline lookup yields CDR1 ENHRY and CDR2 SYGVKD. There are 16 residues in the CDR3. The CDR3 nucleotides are TGTGCCATCAGTCCCCGCTCTTGGGGGGGGATCAATGAGCAGTTCTTC. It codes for CAISPRSWGGINEQFF.